This entry describes one TCR beta chain. Its antigen is not known. This specimen comes from a study of cytomegalovirus exposure and HLA in healthy donors. Study findings and constraints: CMV serostatus was the only immune exposure information that was available. TCR beta sequences reportedly predicted the HLA-A and HLA-B alleles of most subjects accurately. Across all donors, roughly uniform sequencing depth was an assumption of the presence/absence analyses.

The PCR contained 60 Vbeta and 13 Jbeta primers. Using immunoSEQ multiplex PCR, the repertoire was profiled, and TCRdb retains in-frame clones only, with some absent. The data hold 73,000 or so clones, with 60% to 75% observed a single time. Trimming removed 1 base from V and 8 bases from J, with 8 bases in between. Germline V gives CDR1 SEHNR, CDR2 FQNEAQ (reference sequence). CDR3 length equals 12 residues. The V call is TRBV7-9, the J call TRBJ2-5; D may be TRBD2 (5 bases). This TCR was recovered from a woman in her thirties or forties in good health and CMV-seropositive. Sequencing was done on a sample of PBMCs. The CDR3 here is CASSLDRETQYF. The CDR3 DNA follows: TGTGCCAGCAGCTTAGATCGGGAAACCCAGTACTTC. The full variable domain, completed using reference TRBV7-9 and TRBJ2-5, is DTGVSQNPRHKITKRGQNVTFRCDPISEHNRLYWYRQTLGQGPEFLTYFQNEAQLEKSRLLSDRFSAERPKGSFSTLEIQRTEQGDSAMYLCASSLDRETQYFGPGTRLLVL.